This T cell receptor beta chain was captured by sequencing in a study of blood T cells in healthy people across ages (dated by TCRdb to the mid-2010s). As for the study more broadly: In model experiments, template switching captured roughly one uniquely barcoded TCR beta cDNA molecule for every two T cells. To avoid experimental bias, donors of different ages were randomly spread across the sequencing lanes. To track age-related changes in TCR beta repertoire diversity, the study relied on deep sequencing normalized with unique cDNA molecular identifiers. The donors were split into four age groups: young (average approximately 16 years), middle-aged (39), aged (approximately 60) and long-lived (roughly 80). Two additional independent replicas of 1 million unique cDNA reads from the same blood draw were analyzed for two donors (one aged 18 to 29 and one aged 80 or older).

Via the germline V gene, CDR1 is SGHDT and CDR2 YYEEEE. The CDR3 measures 15 amino acids from cysteine to phenylalanine. The read is trimmed to its CDR3 DNA, 45 bases read in frame from base 1. Trimming accounts for 5 bases at V and 0 bases at J, while the number of junction bases matched to no gene is 8. Donors were a few dozen systemically healthy Caucasian individuals from Russia aged 6 to 90 years. Roughly 11 milliliters of peripheral blood were drawn from each donor into EDTA-treated Vacutainer tubes. Ficoll-Paque density-gradient centrifugation was used to isolate PBMCs, with at least 6 million obtained per sample. Total RNA was extracted from PBMCs with Trizol reagent, with at least 6 micrograms obtained per sample. For every donor, flow cytometry on a PBMC aliquot measured the percentage of naive CD45RAhigh/CD27high T cells. The receptor library was made with 5' RACE. The sequencing machine was an Illumina HiSeq 2500. The second PCR ran for roughly 7 to 11 cycles and used a J-beta primer mix along with a sample-barcoded 5' primer. A template-switch 5' adaptor carrying 12 random nucleotides introduced a unique molecular identifier onto each TCR beta cDNA molecule. Each sample yielded at least 3 million CDR3-containing paired-end reads. First-strand cDNA synthesis was performed from all RNA using the Mint cDNA synthesis kit, with priming by a TRBC-specific oligonucleotide. Following uracil-DNA glycosylase treatment, all cDNA underwent a first 18-cycle PCR with the universal primers M1SS and BC2_uni_R. Processing in the source paper ran as follows. For normalization, 1 million high-quality reads were randomly selected from each sample, with every read carrying a distinct molecular identifier. Instead of being binned into consensus sequences, reads with shared molecular identifiers were discarded. CDR3 identification, clonotype clustering and error correction used MiTCR with a Q25 quality threshold and the strictest error-elimination algorithm. Lower-bound total TCR beta diversity was estimated with a nonparametric unseen species model using Euler transformation. TCRdb itself trimmed the public reads at Q25 with fastp, ran MiXCR and retained productive beta chains. For every CDR3 protein sequence, its rows merge into one entry that carries the most common genes and DNA. TCRdb, not the authors, supplied the V and J calls. This sample is represented by about 1.6 million distinct CDR3 sequences; roughly a third of them were singletons. The ten biggest clones cover about 11% of the sample.

This clonotype was seen only a few times. Its antigen is still unknown. Base quality data are lacking; no much larger clone is found one base away. The research as a whole found: The CMV infection status of donors was not known, potentially confounding age-related changes in expanded clonotypes. A strong correlation was found between observed TCR beta diversity and the percentage of naive T cells measured by flow cytometry. Because profiling used bulk unsorted PBMCs, naive and antigen-experienced compartments could not be compared conclusively. Estimates of total diversity based on one million sequenced T cells were regarded as lower bounds and as underestimates. Observed TCR beta diversity per million T cells fell roughly linearly with age, and a significant reduction was already apparent by age around 36. Compared with the aged group, more naive CD4+ T cells, fewer expanded clones and increased TCR diversity were shown by the long-lived group, suggesting age selection.

The clonotype comes from a young woman in good health. In this chain, TRBV5-6 is recombined with TRBJ2-7; 7 nucleotides in the junction match TRBD1. Sequences were obtained from blood. The sequenced DNA: TGTGCCAGCAGTTACAGGGGCTCTCCCTCCTACGAGCAGTACTTC. This is translated as CASSYRGSPSYEQYF. When the CDR3 is completed using the reference TRBV5-6 and TRBJ2-7 genes on either side, the full variable domain is DAGVTQSPTHLIKTRGQQVTLRCSPKSGHDTVSWYQQALGQGPQFIFQYYEEEERQRGNFPDRFSGHQFPNYSSELNVNALLLGDSALYLCASSYRGSPSYEQYFGPGTRLTVT.